Each of the 28 T cell receptor beta chains below was sequenced from the same sample in a study of shared clonotypes between healthy human individuals. The assay was immunoSEQ multiplex PCR, and TCRdb's table has in-frame clones only and misses some. The repertoire holds about 2 million clones, about 95% seen once, with about 1.1% in the top ten. CD45RO-negative, CCR7-selected cells formed the naive CD8 fraction, which excluded terminally differentiated effector memory CD45RA+ cells. The sequencing sample was made of naive CD8+ T cells sorted from blood. Receptor source: a young man in good health.

This clone has a handful of counts. The chain employs TRBV2 and TRBJ1-2; possibly TRBD1 for D (6 bases). CDR3 length equals 14 residues. V was pared by 0 bases and J by 4 bases, with 9 bases between. The germline CDR1 and CDR2 sequences are SNHLY and FYNNEI. Here the CDR3 reads CASSEARRGYGYTF. In DNA form, the CDR3 reads TGTGCCAGCAGTGAAGCGCGCAGGGGCTATGGCTACACCTTC.

The chain uses TRBV9 and TRBJ2-1, with TRBD2 matching over 8 bases. Germline loops: CDR1 SGDLS, CDR2 YYNGEE. V shed 6 bases, J shed 8 bases, and the junction held 10 bases outside the gene matches. The CDR3 is 14 amino acids. CDR3 nucleotide sequence: TGTGCCAGCATCGGCTTCGGGACTAGTGATGAGCAGTTCTTC. This translates into CASIGFGTSDEQFF.

The rearrangement links TRBV19 to TRBJ2-7; 9 bases are a match to TRBD1. The V and J ends lost 6 bases and 1 base, in that order; junction bases with no gene match: 4. From germline, CDR1 is LNHDA and CDR2 SQIVND (reference sequence). The CDR3 is made up of 14 amino acids. The CDR3 sequence: CASSQTGGSYEQYF. As DNA, the CDR3 is TGTGCCAGTAGCCAGACAGGGGGGTCCTACGAGCAGTACTTC.

To note about this clone: Additional DNA sequences in this sample encode the identical CDR3. This sequence joins TRBV7-8 and TRBJ2-1; TRBD2 matches 9 bases. V gave up 0 bases and J gave up 3 bases; unmatched junction bases: 0. Germline assignment: CDR1 SGHVS and CDR2 FQNEAQ. The CDR3 has 15 amino acids. CDR3 coding DNA: TGTGCCAGCAGCTTAGCTAGCGGGGGCTACAATGAGCAGTTCTTC. Encoded protein: CASSLASGGYNEQFF.

The chain combines TRBV7-8 with TRBJ2-7, with D uncertain. The germline CDR1 and CDR2 sequences are SGHVS and FQNEAQ. This CDR3 comprises 14 residues. V was trimmed by 1 base and J by 3 bases, leaving 10 bases between them. The CDR3, as DNA: TGTGCCAGCAGCTTAGTGTCCCGCAGCTACGAGCAGTACTTC. Its translation is CASSLVSRSYEQYF.

This clone occurred once. The V gene is TRBV9, the J gene TRBJ2-1, with 12 nucleotides matching TRBD2. Germline CDR1 and CDR2: SGDLS and YYNGEE. The CDR3 is made up of 16 amino acids. V shed 2 bases and J 6 bases; nucleotides not matched to a gene: 6. CDR3 sequence: CASSVDPGLAGNEQFF. The CDR3 DNA is TGTGCCAGCAGCGTGGACCCGGGACTAGCGGGCAATGAGCAGTTCTTC. The variable domain in full, completed from reference TRBV9 and TRBJ2-1, reads DSGVTQTPKHLITATGQRVTLRCSPRSGDLSVYWYQQSLDQGLQFLIQYYNGEERAKGNILERFSAQQFPDLHSELNLSSLELGDSALYFCASSVDPGLAGNEQFFGPGTRLTVL.

The chain uses TRBV5-6 and TRBJ2-3, with D perhaps assigned TRBD1 or TRBD2 (5 bases each). Trimming stripped 2 bases from V and 4 bases from J, with 23 bases between. The germline gives CDR1 SGHDT, CDR2 YYEEEE. CDR3 size: 18 residues. DNA of the CDR3: TGTGCCAGCAGCTTTGGGGCAGGGACGGGGCTTATATCAGATACGCAGTATTTT. Translation gives CASSFGAGTGLISDTQYF.

The J gene is TRBJ2-7, the V gene TRBV9; 9 bases are a match to TRBD2. V dropped 0 bases and J dropped 4; count of bases not matched to a gene: 5. Germline V gene lookup returns CDR1 SGDLS and CDR2 YYNGEE. This CDR3 is built from 15 residues. The DNA of the CDR3 is TGTGCCAGCAGCGTAGGCGGGAGGGCCGCGTACGAGCAGTACTTC. It specifies CASSVGGRAAYEQYF.

For the CDR3, the DNA is TGTGCCAGCAGTCTGCCGCCGGAGGGCAATCAGCCCCAGCATTTT. Encoded protein: CASSLPPEGNQPQHF. The V call is TRBV28, the J call TRBJ1-5; unclear D gene. Germline lookup yields CDR1 MDHEN and CDR2 SYDVKM. CDR3 length: 15 residues. Trimming stripped 5 bases from V and 2 bases from J, with 13 bases between.

J is TRBJ1-2 and V is TRBV2, with TRBD1 identical over 10 bases. CDR1 SNHLY and CDR2 FYNNEI come from the germline V gene. After removal of 2 bases from V and 6 bases from J, the junction contained 15 bases not matched to a gene. The CDR3 consists of 18 residues. CDR3 nucleotides: TGTGCCAGCAGTGAATTAGTTACGCAGGTTGGGACAGGGGATGGCTACACCTTC. As protein: CASSELVTQVGTGDGYTF.

This chain links TRBV11-2 with TRBJ1-5, with TRBD1 matching over 7 bases. J was trimmed by 1 base and V by 2 bases; bases with no gene match: 2. CDR1 and CDR2 (germline): SGHAT, FQNNGV. The length of the CDR3 is 15 residues. The CDR3 bases are TGTGCCAGCAGCTTATCAGGGGGGAGCAATCAGCCCCAGCATTTT. Translated: CASSLSGGSNQPQHF. Variable domain in full (rest from reference TRBV11-2 and TRBJ1-5): EAGVAQSPRYKIIEKRQSVAFWCNPISGHATLYWYQQILGQGPKLLIQFQNNGVVDDSQLPKDRFSAERLKGVDSTLKIQPAKLEDSAVYLCASSLSGGSNQPQHFGDGTRLSIL.

With respect to this clone: Other nucleotide sequences in the sample specify the same CDR3. The chain joins TRBV11-2 to TRBJ2-2; D unclear. CDR1 is SGHAT and CDR2 is FQNNGV in the germline V gene. The V and J ends lost 1 base and 0 bases respectively, with 3 bases between them. The CDR3 spans 14 residues. CDR3 region: CASSLGPNTGELFF. The CDR3, as DNA: TGTGCCAGCAGCTTAGGTCCGAACACCGGGGAGCTGTTTTTT.

This rearrangement joins TRBV27 to TRBJ2-7; D may be TRBD1 or TRBD2 (5 bases each). Trimming stripped 4 bases from V and 0 bases from J, with 19 bases between. CDR1 is MNHEY and CDR2 is SMNVEV in the germline V gene (reference sequence). This CDR3 is built from 17 residues. Here the CDR3 DNA reads TGTGCCAGCAGTTCTACGACCATGCTGGGACCCTCCTACGAGCAGTACTTC. This gives the protein CASSSTTMLGPSYEQYF.

The chain recombines TRBV13 with TRBJ2-5; TRBD1 agrees at 8 bases. Germline CDR1 PRHDT, CDR2 FYEKMQ (reference sequence). The CDR3 covers 14 residues. J gave up 5 bases and V 5 bases, and 7 bases lay outside the gene matches. The CDR3 is CASSDGQGWETQYF. CDR3 bases: TGTGCCAGCAGCGACGGACAGGGCTGGGAGACCCAGTACTTC.

This chain connects TRBV25-1 to TRBJ1-2; TRBD1 agrees at 8 bases. This CDR3 comprises 15 residues. J gave up 8 bases and V 0 bases, and 8 bases lay outside the gene matches. Germline values: CDR1 MGHDK, CDR2 SYGVNS. CDR3 nucleotides: TGTGCCAGCAGTGAATATATTCAGGGGGCGGGAGGCTACACCTTC. Its translation: CASSEYIQGAGGYTF.

This clone was picked up one time. The rearrangement joins TRBV19 to TRBJ2-7; 9 bases line up with TRBD1. V dropped 10 bases and J dropped 1; count of bases not matched to a gene: 5. The length of the CDR3 is 13 residues. CDR1 is LNHDA, CDR2 SQIVND, per germline (reference sequence). The chain's CDR3 is CATRDRVSYEQYF. The CDR3 DNA is TGTGCCACCAGGGACAGGGTTTCCTACGAGCAGTACTTC.

The V call is TRBV9, the J call TRBJ2-7; TRBD2 is a possible D gene (6 bases). Per the germline V gene, CDR1 is SGDLS and CDR2 is YYNGEE. Trimming removed 0 bases at V and 4 bases at J, with 11 bases between. The CDR3 covers 14 residues. CDR3 bases: TGTGCCAGCAGCGTAGAGTCTAGCGCGTACGAGCAGTACTTC. It encodes CASSVESSAYEQYF.

This chain connects TRBV5-1 to TRBJ2-1; 12 nucleotides agree with TRBD2. V lost 6 bases to trimming and J lost 2 bases; unmatched junction nucleotides: 3. Germline-derived CDR1 and CDR2 are SGHRS and YFSETQ. The CDR3 totals 15 residues. In DNA, the CDR3 is TGCGCCAGCATCCTAGCGGGAGGGCCCTACAATGAGCAGTTCTTC. Protein: CASILAGGPYNEQFF. The whole variable domain, filled in from reference TRBV5-1 and TRBJ2-1, reads KAGVTQTPRYLIKTRGQQVTLSCSPISGHRSVSWYQQTPGQGLQFLFEYFSETQRNKGNFPGRFSGRQFSNSRSEMNVSTLELGDSALYLCASILAGGPYNEQFFGPGTRLTVL.

The chain uses TRBV9 and TRBJ2-1; D may be TRBD2 (6 bases). This CDR3 is 15 amino acids long. Trimming left V 4 bases short and J 4 bases short, with 15 bases between. CDR1 is SGDLS and CDR2 is YYNGEE in the germline V gene. In DNA form, the CDR3 reads TGTGCCAGCAGCATGAGCGGGTTGGGGTACAATGAGCAGTTCTTC. Residues: CASSMSGLGYNEQFF.

The chain employs TRBV27 and TRBJ2-7; the D call may be TRBD1 or TRBD2 (5 bases each). The V gene's germline CDR1 is MNHEY and CDR2 SMNVEV (reference sequence). The CDR3 sequence is 15 residues long. The V gene lost 4 bases and the J gene lost 3 bases, with 16 bases spanning the gap. The CDR3 loop reads CASSSRDLIFYEQYF. The CDR3 DNA reads TGTGCCAGCAGTTCCCGGGACCTTATCTTCTACGAGCAGTACTTC.

The chain recombines TRBV5-6 with TRBJ2-7; the D is unclear. The CDR3 runs 15 residues. CDR1 and CDR2 (germline): SGHDT, YYEEEE. With 6 bases removed from V and 1 base from J, the gap between germline ends came to 17 bases. The CDR3 DNA reads as TGTGCCAGCACACCCTGGAGACGATCATCCTACGAGCAGTACTTC. It translates to CASTPWRRSSYEQYF.

This chain connects TRBV29-1 to TRBJ1-2; D ambiguous. With 3 bases removed from V and 8 bases from J, the gap between germline ends came to 13 bases. Germline assignment: CDR1 SQVTM and CDR2 ANQGSEA. This CDR3 has 12 residues. The CDR3 sequence is CSVDEGADGYTF. The CDR3, as DNA: TGCAGCGTTGACGAGGGAGCGGACGGCTACACCTTC. Together with reference TRBV29-1 and TRBJ1-2, the CDR3 gives the full variable domain: SAVISQKPSRDICQRGTSLTIQCQVDSQVTMMFWYRQQPGQSLTLIATANQGSEATYESGFVIDKFPISRPNLTFSTLTVSNMSPEDSSIYLCSVDEGADGYTFGSGTRLTVV.

J is TRBJ1-1 and V is TRBV10-3; D uncertain. The CDR3 consists of 15 residues. Between the trimmed V and J ends, which lost 0 bases and 2 bases, there was a span of 10 bases. Germline V gives CDR1 ENHRY, CDR2 SYGVKD. For the CDR3, the DNA is TGTGCCATCAGTGAGTCTTTAACAGCTAACACTGAAGCTTTCTTT. It codes for CAISESLTANTEAFF.

The rearrangement joins TRBV2 to TRBJ1-4, with 9 bases lining up with TRBD1. The CDR3 extends over 14 amino acids. Germline assignment: CDR1 SNHLY and CDR2 FYNNEI. Losses at the gene ends were 0 bases for V and 13 bases for J; bases not matched to a gene: 6. The CDR3 DNA sequence: TGTGCCAGCAGTGAAGCGGACAGGGGAATTAGACTGTTTTTT. This translates into CASSEADRGIRLFF. Variable domain in full (rest from reference TRBV2 and TRBJ1-4): EPEVTQTPSHQVTQMGQEVILRCVPISNHLYFYWYRQILGQKVEFLVSFYNNEISEKSEIFDDQFSVERPDGSNFTLKIRSTKLEDSAMYFCASSEADRGIRLFFGSGTQLSVL.

The gene calls are TRBV10-2 and TRBJ1-3; D ambiguous. From germline, CDR1 is WSHSY and CDR2 SAAADI. This CDR3 is built from 15 residues. Trimming pared 0 bases from V and 0 bases from J, leaving 6 bases between. For the CDR3, the DNA is TGCGCCAGCAGTGAGTCAACAGTCTCTGGAAACACCATATATTTT. As protein: CASSESTVSGNTIYF.

The chain joins TRBV27 to TRBJ2-1; 8 bases agree with TRBD1. The CDR3 runs 16 residues. The germline V gene has CDR1 MNHEY and CDR2 SMNVEV (reference sequence). Trimming cost V 0 bases and J 6 bases; bases outside gene matches: 7. This chain's CDR3 is CASSLSRGQVLNEQFF. Here the CDR3 DNA reads TGTGCCAGCAGTTTATCGCGGGGACAGGTTCTCAATGAGCAGTTCTTC.

The chain recombines TRBV7-9 with TRBJ1-5; no clear D gene. This CDR3 has 12 amino acids. Germline CDR1 is SEHNR and CDR2 is FQNEAQ (reference sequence). The V gene lost 5 bases and the J gene lost 5 bases, with 7 bases spanning the gap. CDR3 residues: CASSQNHQPQHF. DNA of the CDR3: TGTGCCAGCAGCCAGAATCATCAGCCCCAGCATTTT.

The rearrangement links TRBV7-9 to TRBJ2-3; 8 bases line up with TRBD2. J gave up 5 bases and V 10 bases, and 8 bases lay outside the gene matches. The CDR3 is 13 residues long. Germline CDR1 is SEHNR and CDR2 is FQNEAQ (reference sequence). The CDR3 spells CATGGASEDTQYF. DNA of the CDR3: TGTGCCACCGGGGGGGCTAGTGAAGATACGCAGTATTTT.